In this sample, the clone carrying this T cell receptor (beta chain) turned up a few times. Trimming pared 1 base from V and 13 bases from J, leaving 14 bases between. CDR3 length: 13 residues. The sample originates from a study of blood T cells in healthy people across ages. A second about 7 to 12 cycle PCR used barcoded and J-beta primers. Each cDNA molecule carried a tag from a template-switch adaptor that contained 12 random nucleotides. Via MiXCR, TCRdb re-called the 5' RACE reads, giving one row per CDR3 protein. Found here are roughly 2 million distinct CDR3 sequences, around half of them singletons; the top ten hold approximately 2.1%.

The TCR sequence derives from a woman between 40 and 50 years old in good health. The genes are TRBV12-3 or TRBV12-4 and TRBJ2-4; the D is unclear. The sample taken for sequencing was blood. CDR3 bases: TGTGCCAGCAGTTTAGATCCCTTTTCTGAGCAGTACTTC. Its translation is CASSLDPFSEQYF.